Each of the 25 T cell receptor beta chains below was sequenced from the same sample in a study of T cell changes during pregnancy in multiple sclerosis (dated by TCRdb to between 2018 and 2021). Receptors were amplified or captured by the immunoSEQ multiplex PCR assay. TCRdb stores this immuneACCESS table with in-frame sequences only. Part of the clones is absent; in the studies checked, under half of the shortfall reflects unresolved V genes, and no reason is known for the rest. The sample includes nearly 40,000 clones, with 92% observed a single time. The ten most abundant clones make up roughly 0.72% of the sample. Sequenced here: CD4+ T cells from peripheral blood mononuclear cells, sampled in the third trimester of pregnancy. These receptors were obtained from a female donor with multiple sclerosis, enrolled in a pregnancy study.

In DNA form, the CDR3 reads TGCGCCAGCAGCTTAGCGGACGTTGTGAACACTGAAGCTTTCTTT. Its protein is CASSLADVVNTEAFF. V usage is TRBV5-1 and J usage is TRBJ1-1; D is undetermined. The germline V gene has CDR1 SGHRS and CDR2 YFSETQ. V lost 2 bases and J 0 bases, leaving 11 bases between the germline ends. The CDR3 sequence is 15 residues long.

The chain combines TRBV10-1 with TRBJ2-7; weak D call: TRBD2 (6 bases). Trimming took off 5 bases at V and 5 bases at J, with 19 bases between the two ends. This CDR3 is 15 amino acids long. CDR1 and CDR2 from the germline V gene are WNHNN and SYGVQD (reference sequence). The CDR3 region is CASSKSGASIDEQYF. The CDR3 DNA sequence: TGCGCCAGCAGTAAATCGGGAGCATCTATTGACGAGCAGTACTTC.

This chain uses TRBV14 with TRBJ2-7; possibly TRBD2 for D (6 bases). V lost 0 bases to trimming and J lost 6 bases, with 18 bases between them. This CDR3 is built from 16 residues. Germline CDR1 and CDR2: SGHDN and FVKESK. The CDR3 sequence is CASSQDQWGLGLEQYF. The CDR3 DNA is TGTGCCAGCAGCCAAGATCAGTGGGGGTTGGGACTCGAGCAGTACTTC.

The chain uses TRBV4-1 and TRBJ2-2; possibly TRBD2 for D (5 bases). The V and J ends lost 4 bases and 0 bases respectively, with 9 bases between them. Germline V CDR1 and CDR2: MGHRA, YSYEKL. The CDR3 contains 15 residues. CDR3 nucleotide sequence: TGCGCCAGCAGCCCTAGGACTCCGAACACCGGGGAGCTGTTTTTT. This encodes CASSPRTPNTGELFF.

The genes are TRBV7-2 and TRBJ2-5; perhaps TRBD1 as D (6 bases). V was cut by 5 bases and J by 3 bases, with 16 bases left in between. This CDR3 has 15 amino acids. The germline V gene has CDR1 SGHTA and CDR2 FQGNSA. In nucleotides, the CDR3 is TGTGCCAGCAGCCTAAACCTAGGGGACAAAGAGACCCAGTACTTC. It yields the protein CASSLNLGDKETQYF.

V usage is TRBV9 and J usage is TRBJ2-7, with TRBD2 identical over 13 bases. Germline CDR1 and CDR2: SGDLS and YYNGEE. Losses at the gene ends were 4 bases for V and 7 bases for J; bases not matched to a gene: 8. The CDR3 runs 15 residues. Here the CDR3 reads CASSYGLAGDGEQYF. The DNA of the CDR3 is TGTGCCAGCAGCTACGGACTAGCGGGAGATGGGGAGCAGTACTTC.

This chain connects TRBV10-3 to TRBJ1-3; 8 nucleotides agree with TRBD1. There are 15 residues in the CDR3. Germline V gives CDR1 ENHRY, CDR2 SYGVKD. V was clipped by 10 bases and J by 1 base; unmatched bases: 9. The CDR3 DNA is TGTGCCACGATCGCCAGGACAGGGTCTGGAAACACCATATATTTT. This gives the protein CATIARTGSGNTIYF.

The genes are TRBV6-6 and TRBJ2-5; 9 bases are shared with TRBD1. Germline values: CDR1 MNHNY, CDR2 SVGAGI (reference sequence). The CDR3 totals 15 residues. With 5 bases clipped from V and 5 bases from J, the junction kept 9 bases outside the gene matches. CDR3 DNA sequence: TGTGCCAGCAGTGAGGACAGGGGTGGTGGGGAGACCCAGTACTTC. Amino acid sequence: CASSEDRGGGETQYF.

V is TRBV5-4 and J is TRBJ1-1; perhaps TRBD1 as D (6 bases). This CDR3 comprises 16 residues. The germline CDR1 and CDR2 sequences are SGHNT and YYREEE (reference sequence). The V end lost 4 bases, the J end lost 5 bases, and 21 bases lay between the germline ends. The CDR3 nucleotides are TGTGCCAGCAGCCCGGGACAATTCCAGGGTCTGACTGAAGCTTTCTTT. The encoded protein is CASSPGQFQGLTEAFF.

The chain employs TRBV5-1 and TRBJ1-1; TRBD1 aligns across 8 bases. The CDR3 sequence is 16 residues long. V was clipped by 6 bases and J by 5 bases; unmatched bases: 15. CDR1 and CDR2 (germline): SGHRS, YFSETQ. This CDR3 reads CASTLMGTGSQTEAFF. The DNA of the CDR3 is TGCGCCAGCACCCTAATGGGGACAGGATCCCAAACTGAAGCTTTCTTT. The whole variable domain, remainder taken from reference TRBV5-1 and TRBJ1-1, is KAGVTQTPRYLIKTRGQQVTLSCSPISGHRSVSWYQQTPGQGLQFLFEYFSETQRNKGNFPGRFSGRQFSNSRSEMNVSTLELGDSALYLCASTLMGTGSQTEAFFGQGTRLTVV.

This clone has a single count. The genes are TRBV6-6 and TRBJ2-7; a possible D gene is TRBD2 (5 bases). Germline V gene data show CDR1 as MNHNY and CDR2 as SVGAGI (reference sequence). This CDR3 region has 14 residues. The ends were cut back, 6 bases at V and 6 bases at J, with 18 bases in the middle. The chain's CDR3 is CASSTTSSASEQYF. Written as DNA, the CDR3 is TGTGCCAGCAGCACTACTAGTAGTGCCAGCGAGCAGTACTTC.

The chain couples TRBV2 to TRBJ1-5, with 8 bases lining up with TRBD1. The CDR3 contains 13 residues. J lost 6 bases, V lost 2 bases, and 0 bases had no gene match. CDR1 SNHLY and CDR2 FYNNEI come from the germline V gene. CDR3: CASSEQGAQPQHF. In nucleotides, the CDR3 is TGTGCCAGCAGTGAACAGGGGGCTCAGCCCCAGCATTTT.

The V call is TRBV7-2, the J call TRBJ2-3, with 11 bases identical to TRBD2. The CDR3 runs 17 residues. V shed 5 bases and J 3 bases; nucleotides not matched to a gene: 10. Germline values: CDR1 SGHTA, CDR2 FQGNSA. CDR3 bases: TGTGCCAGCAGCAGCCGACTAGCGGGGCCTTCTACAGATACGCAGTATTTT. Protein product: CASSSRLAGPSTDTQYF.

The chain employs TRBV5-8 and TRBJ1-5; maybe TRBD1 (6 bases). Germline assignment: CDR1 SGHTS and CDR2 YDEGEE. The germline V and J ends were trimmed by 4 bases and 2 bases, with 19 bases remaining between them. The CDR3 is 17 residues long. As DNA, the CDR3 is TGTGCCAGCAGCCTAGGTACAGGGAGTGGGGGCAATCAGCCCCAGCATTTT. This gives the protein CASSLGTGSGGNQPQHF. Based on the CDR3 plus reference TRBV5-8 and TRBJ1-5, the full variable domain is EAGVTQSPTHLIKTRGQQATLRCSPISGHTSVYWYQQALGLGLQFLLWYDEGEERNRGNFPPRFSGRQFPNYSSELNVNALELEDSALYLCASSLGTGSGGNQPQHFGDGTRLSIL.

The chain carries TRBV9 and TRBJ2-2; D not certain. This CDR3 has 15 residues. CDR1 is SGDLS, CDR2 YYNGEE, per germline. Trimming removed 0 bases from V and 1 base from J, with 7 bases in between. For the CDR3, the DNA is TGTGCCAGCAGCGTAGGTTTGCGGAACACCGGGGAGCTGTTTTTT. Encoded protein: CASSVGLRNTGELFF.

The chain recombines TRBV10-2 with TRBJ2-3, with TRBD2 identical over 9 bases. CDR3 length: 14 amino acids. The V and J ends lost 8 bases and 4 bases, in that order; junction bases with no gene match: 7. Germline values: CDR1 WSHSY, CDR2 SAAADI. The CDR3 DNA reads as TGCGCCAGCGGGGCTAGCGGGATCGCAGATACGCAGTATTTT. Its translation: CASGASGIADTQYF.

J is TRBJ1-1 and V is TRBV5-4, with D possibly matching TRBD1 (6 bases). V gave up 2 bases and J gave up 0 bases, with 11 bases separating them. CDR3 length: 15 residues. Germline V gene lookup returns CDR1 SGHNT and CDR2 YYREEE (reference sequence). CDR3 bases: TGTGCCAGCAGCTTTTATAGGGGGATGAACACTGAAGCTTTCTTT. This gives the protein CASSFYRGMNTEAFF.

The V gene is TRBV19, the J gene TRBJ1-5, with TRBD1 matching over 8 bases. Germline values: CDR1 LNHDA, CDR2 SQIVND (reference sequence). The V gene end was trimmed by 3 bases and the J gene end by 0 bases; junction bases not matched to a gene: 10. This CDR3 has 18 residues. The CDR3: CASSIYLRTGYSNQPQHF. Written as DNA, the CDR3 is TGTGCCAGTAGTATCTATCTCAGGACAGGGTATAGCAATCAGCCCCAGCATTTT.

The chain combines TRBV10-3 with TRBJ2-5; 8 positions match TRBD1. V shed 0 bases, J shed 5 bases, and the junction held 5 bases outside the gene matches. CDR3 length: 15 amino acids. Germline V gives CDR1 ENHRY, CDR2 SYGVKD. The CDR3 coding sequence is TGTGCCATCAGTGAGTCGGGACAGGCGTCGGAGACCCAGTACTTC. Amino acid sequence: CAISESGQASETQYF.

The chain carries TRBV6-6 and TRBJ2-7; D perhaps matches TRBD1 (6 bases). In germline, CDR1 is MNHNY, CDR2 SVGAGI (reference sequence). This CDR3 contains 16 residues. V lost 0 bases, J lost 2 bases, and 14 bases lay in between. CDR3 sequence reads: CASSYSMTGTPYEQYF. The CDR3 region has the DNA TGTGCCAGCAGTTACTCGATGACAGGAACGCCCTACGAGCAGTACTTC.

V and J are TRBV5-1 and TRBJ2-1; 9 bases fit TRBD1. The V and J ends lost 3 bases and 4 bases, in that order; junction bases with no gene match: 5. Germline CDR1 is SGHRS and CDR2 is YFSETQ. CDR3 length: 15 residues. The CDR3 loop reads CASSSGTGPYNEQFF. Written as DNA, the CDR3 is TGCGCCAGCAGCTCCGGGACAGGGCCTTACAATGAGCAGTTCTTC.

The chain combines TRBV5-8 with TRBJ2-3, with 9 positions matching TRBD2. The CDR3 loop spans 16 amino acids. Germline values: CDR1 SGHTS, CDR2 YDEGEE. Trimming cost V 5 bases and J 2 bases; bases outside gene matches: 9. The CDR3: CASSSISGSLTDTQYF. DNA of the CDR3: TGTGCCAGCAGTTCGATTAGCGGGAGTCTCACAGATACGCAGTATTTT.

This chain uses TRBV11-2 with TRBJ2-7; tentative D call: TRBD1 (6 bases). The CDR3 runs to 17 residues. V was pared by 5 bases and J by 3 bases, with 23 bases between. Germline CDR1 is SGHAT and CDR2 is FQNNGV. CDR3 DNA: TGTGCCAGCAGCCCTTTAGCAGGTTCAGGGGTTTTCTACGAGCAGTACTTC. It encodes CASSPLAGSGVFYEQYF.

This clone appeared a single time. The DNA for the CDR3 is TGTGCCAGCAGCTCTCGGACTAGCGGGTACAATGAGCAGTTCTTC. Its protein is CASSSRTSGYNEQFF. The genes are TRBV7-6 and TRBJ2-1; 11 bases agree with TRBD2. CDR1 SGHVS and CDR2 FNYEAQ come from the germline V gene. The CDR3 has 15 amino acids. V shed 4 bases and J 4 bases; nucleotides not matched to a gene: 3.

The V gene is TRBV28, the J gene TRBJ2-4, with unresolved D. CDR1 and CDR2 (germline): MDHEN, SYDVKM. The V end was cut by 2 bases, the J end by 4 bases, with 9 bases between. This CDR3 region has 14 residues. CDR3 in amino acids: CASSLARPKNIQYF. CDR3 nucleotide sequence: TGTGCCAGCAGTTTAGCCAGGCCTAAAAACATTCAGTACTTC. The full variable domain, in which reference TRBV28 and TRBJ2-4 provide the parts outside the CDR3, is DVKVTQSSRYLVKRTGEKVFLECVQDMDHENMFWYRQDPGLGLRLIYFSYDVKMKEKGDIPEGYSVSREKKERFSLILESASTNQTSMYLCASSLARPKNIQYFGAGTRLSVL.